This T cell receptor beta chain was found in a study of CXCR3-negative and CXCR3-positive naive CD8 T cells (dated 2019 in TCRdb). At the level of the whole study: In total, roughly 140 million TRB reads were obtained, which works out to roughly 1.5 +/- 0.3 million reads per library. Naive subsets from roughly 5 donors and memory cells from 3 donors were included in the TRBV-TRBJ cluster analysis. The diversity and physicochemical repertoire analyses included some 11 donors pooled from two independent experiments.

The reads were generated on a NextSeq 550. The Human TCR Profiling Kit (MiLaboratory) was used to make UMI-labeled 5' RACE TRB cDNA libraries. cDNA synthesis used the entire amount of extracted RNA, and PCR amplification then used the entire amount of cDNA produced. Libraries were prepared in parallel with an identical number of PCR cycles. The study's processing was this. With a minimum of two reads required per UMI, MIGEC and MiXCR pulled out about 50,000 +/- 10,000 unique UMI-labeled TRB cDNA molecules from each library. Each library averaged 40,000 +/- 10,000 functional in-frame TRB CDR3 nucleotide clonotypes without stop codons. After downsampling to 5000 UMI-labeled TRB molecules per sample, diversity metrics such as normalized Shannon-Wiener and Chao1 were calculated in VDJtools. Clonotype-size-weighted physicochemical properties of the central five CDR3 residues (interaction energy, strength, volume and Kidera factor 4) were computed in VDJtools. TCRdb reprocessed the reads; each CDR3 protein sequence makes one entry, and DNA is unavailable. It is TCRdb's table, rather than the study itself, that gives the V and J calls and clone size. This sample's records show 55,000 to 70,000 distinct CDR3 sequences. The top ten clones comprise under 0.8% of the sample.

With regard to this clonotype: What this receptor recognizes is not known.

Each CD8+ T cell subset was flow-sorted in triplicate, with approximately 300,000 cells per subset placed directly into RLT lysis buffer. To exclude memory contaminants, naive CD8+ T cells were stringently defined as CD45RO-CCR7+CD27+CD95-. Peripheral blood mononuclear cells were isolated from buffy coats by standard density gradient centrifugation. A FACSAria III was used to flow-sort naive CXCR3-negative and CXCR3-positive CD8+ T cells. An RNeasy Mini Kit was used to extract total RNA from the sorted cells. The investigation overall reported the following: Compared with CXCR3-negative naive cells, CXCR3-positive naive cells had TRB CDR3s with higher hydrophobicity (lower Kidera factor 4), lower energy, and higher strength and volume indices. Both naive subsets had comparably high repertoire diversity, while memory CD8+ T cells had much lower repertoire diversity. TRBV-TRBJ usage was similar between naive CXCR3-negative and CXCR3-positive cells from the same donor, while memory cells showed distinct patterns. Because CXCR3 expression was partially decreased after cryopreservation, freshly isolated PBMCs were used for most assays. Because surface CD5, which has been linked to self-reactivity in mice, was comparable between naive subsets, TCR interaction strength was also inferred from TRB CDR3 physicochemical properties.

The source of this sequence is a human donor in good health. Some clones in this sample may be carry-over from other donors' samples. The material sequenced was naive CXCR3+ CD8+ T cells from blood. The cell subset or site label of this sample denotes: CD45RO-CCR7+CD27+CD95- naive CD8+ T cells expressing CXCR3 (TNR3+).

The CDR3 loop reads CSGGQGATNEKLFF. The sequence joins TRBV29-1 to TRBJ1-4; TCRdb picks TRBD1, but there is no DNA to check that call. The CDR3, from cysteine to phenylalanine, totals 14 residues. No DNA is recorded. From the germline V gene, CDR1 is SQVTM and CDR2 is ANQGSEA.